This T cell receptor (beta chain) is from a study of post-analysis software for immune sequencing data. General study findings and limits: Roughly 5 TRBV segments, including TRBV5-6, TRBV5-1 and TRBV20-1, were more frequent in patients than controls.

This CDR3 spans 13 amino acids. The J segment lost 7 bases and the V segment lost 1 base, leaving 5 bases of the junction unmatched. Looked up from germline, CDR1 is SQVTM and CDR2 is ANQGSEA. In this sample, this clonotype turned up many times. What it binds is unknown. Unique molecular identifiers had been added to the TCR beta cDNA libraries. TCRdb fed the PCR reads into MiXCR, producing one record per CDR3 protein. The top ten hold 4% to 5% of the sample, which has some 800,000 distinct CDR3 sequences, 40% to 55% seen once. The sequence was obtained from a girl aged 5-17 years with multiple sclerosis. J is TRBJ1-2 and V is TRBV29-1, with 8 bases that match TRBD1. Specimen: blood. CDR3 nucleotide sequence: TGCAGCGTTGAAGCAGGGGGCGCAGGTGGCTACACCTTC. This encodes CSVEAGGAGGYTF.